This TCR beta chain was recorded in a study of T-cell reconstitution after alpha-beta-depleted transplantation in children. This clonotype was detected ten times or more. The CDR3 is 15 amino acids. The V gene lost 0 bases and the J gene lost 3 bases, with 9 bases spanning the gap. Germline V gene lookup returns CDR1 SGHTA and CDR2 FQGNSA. TCRbeta library construction was performed incorporating unique molecular identifiers. TCRdb itself ran the PCR reads through MiXCR, one entry per CDR3 protein. The sample includes about 580,000 distinct CDR3 sequences, more than 20% of them seen just once. This TCR was sampled from a boy in the first two years of life with Wiskott-Aldrich syndrome, due to receive a stem cell transplant. The J gene is TRBJ2-1, the V gene TRBV7-2; D remains ambiguous. Sequenced material: PBMCs, taken before TCRalphabeta/CD19-depleted stem cell transplant. The CDR3 sequence: CASSLAGIVYNEQFF. The CDR3 DNA reads as TGTGCCAGCAGCTTAGCAGGGATAGTCTACAATGAGCAGTTCTTC. Filled out from reference TRBV7-2 and TRBJ2-1, the complete variable domain reads GAGVSQSPSNKVTEKGKDVELRCDPISGHTALYWYRQSLGQGLEFLIYFQGNSAPDKSGLPSDRFSAERTGGSVSTLTIQRTQQEDSAVYLCASSLAGIVYNEQFFGPGTRLTVL.